Following are 10 T cell receptor beta chains from one sample sequenced in a study of Tregs in tolerant kidney transplant recipients. Assay used: immunoSEQ multiplex PCR; TCRdb lists only in-frame clones, some missing. The repertoire holds roughly 120,000 clones, with 92% as singletons. Input material: CD4+ T cells from blood. Receptors were obtained from a human donor in good health.

The chain couples TRBV10-3 to TRBJ2-1; D unclear. Germline CDR1 reads ENHRY; CDR2 reads SYGVKD. This CDR3 has 16 amino acids. Trimming took off 10 bases at V and 4 bases at J, with 23 bases between the two ends. CDR3 amino acids: CATHSNQKTKYNEQFF. In nucleotides, the CDR3 is TGTGCCACGCATAGCAACCAGAAAACTAAATACAATGAGCAGTTCTTC.

This chain uses TRBV25-1 with TRBJ2-5, with 10 bases fitting TRBD1. There are 16 residues in the CDR3. The J segment lost 4 bases and the V segment lost 3 bases, leaving 8 bases of the junction unmatched. Per germline, CDR1 MGHDK and CDR2 SYGVNS. CDR3: CASSDPGQGKGETQYF. The CDR3 bases are TGTGCCAGCAGTGATCCGGGACAGGGGAAAGGAGAGACCCAGTACTTC.

This rearrangement joins TRBV19 to TRBJ1-5; 7 bases are shared with TRBD1. The CDR3 length is 13 residues. V lost 10 bases, J lost 4 bases, and 7 bases stayed unmatched. Looked up from germline, CDR1 is LNHDA and CDR2 is SQIVND (reference sequence). The CDR3 loop reads CAIGTVLNQPQHF. In DNA form, the CDR3 reads TGTGCCATCGGGACAGTGCTAAATCAGCCCCAGCATTTT.

V and J are TRBV5-5 and TRBJ1-2; D perhaps matches TRBD1 (5 bases). The CDR3 totals 13 residues. V was cut by 4 bases and J by 8 bases, with 15 bases left in between. Germline V gene data show CDR1 as SGHKS and CDR2 as YYEKEE (reference sequence). The CDR3 here is CASSQYTEGGYTF. The CDR3 coding sequence is TGTGCCAGCAGCCAGTACACCGAGGGGGGCTACACCTTC.

This clone has only a few counts. The V and J genes are TRBV10-1 and TRBJ1-2; no reliable D call. This CDR3 is built from 13 residues. Germline loops: CDR1 WNHNN, CDR2 SYGVQD (reference sequence). V was shortened by 3 bases and J by 4 bases, with 9 bases between the two germline ends. For the CDR3, the DNA is TGCGCCAGCAGTGAAACGGAAAGCTATGGCTACACCTTC. Protein sequence: CASSETESYGYTF.

This clone appeared a single time. This sequence joins TRBV7-2 and TRBJ1-1; no reliable D call. Germline V lookup: CDR1 SGHTA, CDR2 FQGNSA. Trimming stripped 4 bases from V and 2 bases from J, with 8 bases between. This CDR3 has 13 residues. The CDR3 region is CASSSTPNTEAFF. The CDR3 nucleotides are TGTGCCAGCAGCTCCACACCAAACACTGAAGCTTTCTTT.

This clone was recorded only once. The chain recombines TRBV6-6 with TRBJ1-2, with D hard to call. The CDR3 is 13 amino acids. Trimming shortened V by 3 bases and J by 6 bases, and 11 bases separated the two germline ends. CDR1 and CDR2 (germline): MNHNY, SVGAGI (reference sequence). CDR3 nucleotide sequence: TGTGCCAGCAGTTATCAGGAAATGGATGGCTACACCTTC. As protein: CASSYQEMDGYTF.

V and J are TRBV5-4 and TRBJ2-1; 9 nucleotides match TRBD1. Germline CDR1 SGHNT, CDR2 YYREEE (reference sequence). J gave up 8 bases and V 6 bases, and 9 bases lay outside the gene matches. This CDR3 is built from 14 residues. The CDR3 bases are TGTGCCAGCACCCTGGTCGACAGGGGGGATGAGCAGTTCTTC. Translating it yields CASTLVDRGDEQFF.

CDR3: CAWSGGNTIYF. The CDR3 DNA sequence: TGTGCCTGGAGTGGAGGAAACACCATATATTTT. The V call is TRBV30, the J call TRBJ1-3; D not resolved. Trimming stripped 1 base from V and 4 bases from J, with 2 bases between. The CDR3 is 11 residues long. The germline V gene encodes CDR1 GTSNPN and CDR2 SVGIG (reference sequence).

The rearrangement uses TRBV11-2 and TRBJ2-2; D is uncertain. CDR1 is SGHAT, CDR2 FQNNGV, per germline. The CDR3 runs to 14 residues. The germline V and J ends were trimmed by 3 bases and 1 base, with 6 bases remaining between them. This CDR3 is CASSLDENTGELFF. Written as DNA, the CDR3 is TGTGCCAGCAGCTTGGACGAGAACACCGGGGAGCTGTTTTTT.